The rows below give T cell receptor beta chains drawn from one sample of a study of cytomegalovirus exposure and HLA in healthy donors. Clones were sequenced by immunoSEQ multiplex PCR, and TCRdb holds only the in-frame ones, with some missing. The repertoire consists of about 160,000 clones, with around four fifths occurring once and the leading ten covering about 2%. The sequencing sample was made of PBMCs. These receptors were obtained from a man aged 25 to 40 in good health and CMV-seropositive. The CDR3 runs from the conserved cysteine through the conserved F or W. D genes are given only for firm matches. Expanded clones are given a class, and other clones once, few, many or no size at all.

D: TRBD1; V: TRBV11-2; size: NA; J: TRBJ2-1; DNA: TGTGCCAGCAGCTTGGACAGGATCGGCAATGAGCAGTTCTTC; CDR3: CASSLDRIGNEQFF
D: NA; V: TRBV19; size: NA; J: TRBJ1-3; DNA: TGTGCCAGTAGTATGAGGACAGAGAGCTCTGGAAACACCATATATTTT; CDR3: CASSMRTESSGNTIYF
D: TRBD1; V: TRBV11-1; size: NA; J: TRBJ2-5; DNA: TGTGCCAGCAGCTTCGACAGGGGACGCGAGACCCAGTACTTC; CDR3: CASSFDRGRETQYF
D: TRBD1; V: TRBV28; size: NA; J: TRBJ1-6; DNA: TGTGCCAGCAGAGGGGACAGTAGAGCATATAATTCACCCCTCCACTTT; CDR3: CASRGDSRAYNSPLHF
D: NA; V: TRBV4-2; size: once; J: TRBJ1-6; DNA: TGTGCCAGCAGCCAAGCGCGGGATAATTCACCCCTCCACTTT; CDR3: CASSQARDNSPLHF
D: TRBD2; V: TRBV5-6; size: NA; J: TRBJ2-1; DNA: TGTGCCAGCAGCTCAGCAGCGGGGGTCTACAATGAGCAGTTCTTC; CDR3: CASSSAAGVYNEQFF
D: NA; V: TRBV27; size: NA; J: TRBJ1-1; DNA: TGTGCCAGCAGTTTGGCGGTCCGGAACACTGAAGCTTTCTTT; CDR3: CASSLAVRNTEAFF
D: TRBD1; V: TRBV5-1; size: NA; J: TRBJ2-3; DNA: TGCGCCAGCCGACAGGGACGGAACACAGATACGCAGTATTTT; CDR3: CASRQGRNTDTQYF
D: TRBD1; V: TRBV4-2; size: NA; J: TRBJ2-3; DNA: TGTGCCAGCAGCCACAGGGCAGGACAGGGTGGGACAGATACGCAGTATTTT; CDR3: CASSHRAGQGGTDTQYF
D: TRBD1; V: TRBV6-1; size: NA; J: TRBJ1-5; DNA: TGTGCCAGCAGTGCCCCGGGACAGGGGGCTTTTCAGCCCCAGCATTTT; CDR3: CASSAPGQGAFQPQHF
D: TRBD2; V: TRBV7-2; size: NA; J: TRBJ2-7; DNA: TGTGCCAGCAGTCCGATGGCTAGCGGTATCGAGCAGTACTTC; CDR3: CASSPMASGIEQYF
D: TRBD1; V: TRBV19; size: NA; J: TRBJ2-1; DNA: TGTGCCAGCAAGACAGGGCCGTATGGCTACAATGAGCAGTTCTTC; CDR3: CASKTGPYGYNEQFF
D: TRBD2; V: TRBV4-3; size: NA; J: TRBJ2-3; DNA: TGCGCCAGCAGCCAAGATAGACAATACGCGGGGGGGCCCTACGCAGATACGCAGTATTTT; CDR3: CASSQDRQYAGGPYADTQYF
D: TRBD1; V: TRBV7-2; size: NA; J: TRBJ2-1; DNA: TGTGCCAGCAGCTTAGAGGGACAGGGTATCCACAATGAGCAGTTCTTC; CDR3: CASSLEGQGIHNEQFF
D: NA; V: TRBV4-3; size: NA; J: TRBJ2-6; DNA: TGCGCCAGCAGCCAAGTTCGCGGGGCCCTCTCTGGGGCCAACGTCCTGACTTTC; CDR3: CASSQVRGALSGANVLTF
D: TRBD1; V: TRBV6-5; size: NA; J: TRBJ1-5; DNA: TGTGCCAGCAGTTACTCGATCCAGGGGGATCAGCCCCAGCATTTT; CDR3: CASSYSIQGDQPQHF
D: NA; V: TRBV7-8; size: NA; J: TRBJ1-1; DNA: TGTGCCAGCAGCTTAGCGGAGGGGAACACTGAAGCTTTCTTT; CDR3: CASSLAEGNTEAFF
D: NA; V: TRBV5-4; size: NA; J: TRBJ2-7; DNA: TGTGCCAGCAGCTCGGAGGGGCCCTCTAGCTCCTACGAGCAGTACTTC; CDR3: CASSSEGPSSSYEQYF
D: NA; V: TRBV5-1; size: NA; J: TRBJ1-2; DNA: TGCGCCAGCAGCTTGGACCCAGGCAACTATGGCTACACCTTC; CDR3: CASSLDPGNYGYTF
D: TRBD1; V: TRBV7-2; size: NA; J: TRBJ1-5; DNA: TGTGCCAGCAGCTTCTTACCGATGACAGGGGGAAACCAGCCCCAGCATTTT; CDR3: CASSFLPMTGGNQPQHF
D: NA; V: TRBV12-1; size: once; J: TRBJ1-2; DNA: TGTGCCAGCAGCATCTACCGGGACAGGGTATCTGGTTTCTATGGCTACACCTTC; CDR3: CASSIYRDRVSGFYGYTF
D: NA; V: TRBV30; size: few; J: TRBJ1-3; DNA: TGTGCCTGGAGAGTGCGCTCTGGAAACACCATATATTTT; CDR3: CAWRVRSGNTIYF
D: TRBD2; V: TRBV10-3; size: NA; J: TRBJ2-7; DNA: TGTGCCATCACCCTAGCGGGGGGATACGAGCAGTACTTC; CDR3: CAITLAGGYEQYF
D: NA; V: TRBV10-3; size: NA; J: TRBJ2-7; DNA: TGTGCCATCAGTGAGAGGCAGGGGAGCTCCTACGAGCAGTACTTC; CDR3: CAISERQGSSYEQYF
D: NA; V: TRBV9; size: NA; J: TRBJ2-2; DNA: TGTGCCAGCAGCCCATACAGGGTGCCCACCGGGGAGCTGTTTTTT; CDR3: CASSPYRVPTGELFF
D: NA; V: TRBV4-3; size: NA; J: TRBJ2-7; DNA: TGCGCCAGCAGCCAGGATGTACGGGGATACGAGCAGTACTTC; CDR3: CASSQDVRGYEQYF
D: NA; V: TRBV7-9; size: NA; J: TRBJ1-2; DNA: TGTGCCAGCAGCTTAACAGTCGCTTCCTACTATGGCTACACCTTC; CDR3: CASSLTVASYYGYTF
D: TRBD1; V: TRBV9; size: once; J: TRBJ1-1; DNA: TGTGCCAGCAGCGTAGAAGGGACAGGGGGTCCGGTGGGGACTGAAGCTTTCTTT; CDR3: CASSVEGTGGPVGTEAFF
D: TRBD1; V: TRBV2; size: NA; J: TRBJ1-5; DNA: TGTGCCAGCAGTGAAGGGGACAGGGATTTTCCGGGCAATCAGCCCCAGCATTTT; CDR3: CASSEGDRDFPGNQPQHF
D: NA; V: TRBV4-1; size: NA; J: TRBJ2-1; DNA: TGCGCCAGCAAGGGAGGGGGATACAATGAGCAGTTCTTC; CDR3: CASKGGGYNEQFF
D: NA; V: TRBV7-3; size: NA; J: TRBJ2-4; DNA: TGTGCCAGCAGCTTAATCGGCGGGGAAGCCAAAAACATTCAGTACTTC; CDR3: CASSLIGGEAKNIQYF
D: TRBD1; V: TRBV30; size: NA; J: TRBJ1-6; DNA: TGTGCCCGTATGGACAGGGGAGGAAATTCACCCCTCCACTTT; CDR3: CARMDRGGNSPLHF